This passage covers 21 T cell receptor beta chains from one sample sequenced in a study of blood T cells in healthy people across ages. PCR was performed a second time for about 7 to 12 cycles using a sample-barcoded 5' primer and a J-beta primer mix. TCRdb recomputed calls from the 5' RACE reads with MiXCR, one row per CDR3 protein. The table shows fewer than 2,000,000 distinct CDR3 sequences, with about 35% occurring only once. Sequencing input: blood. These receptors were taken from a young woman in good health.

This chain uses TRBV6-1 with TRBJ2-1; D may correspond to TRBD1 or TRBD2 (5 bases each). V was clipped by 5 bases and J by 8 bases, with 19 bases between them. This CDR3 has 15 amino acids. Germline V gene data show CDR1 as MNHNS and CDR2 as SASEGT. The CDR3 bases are TGTGCCAGCAGTAATACGGGGACCCCCATCGATGAGCAGTTCTTC. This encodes CASSNTGTPIDEQFF.

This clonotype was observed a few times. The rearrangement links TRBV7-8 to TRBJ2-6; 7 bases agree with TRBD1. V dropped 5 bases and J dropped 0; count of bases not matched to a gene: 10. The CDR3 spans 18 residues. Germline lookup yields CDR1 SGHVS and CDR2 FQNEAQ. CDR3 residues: CASSRTGVPYSGANVLTF. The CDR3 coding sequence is TGTGCCAGCAGCAGAACAGGGGTCCCATACTCTGGGGCCAACGTCCTGACTTTC. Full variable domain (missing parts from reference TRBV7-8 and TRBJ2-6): GAGVSQSPRYKVAKRGQDVALRCDPISGHVSLFWYQQALGQGPEFLTYFQNEAQLDKSGLPSDRFFAERPEGSVSTLKIQRTQQEDSAVYLCASSRTGVPYSGANVLTFGAGSRLTVL.

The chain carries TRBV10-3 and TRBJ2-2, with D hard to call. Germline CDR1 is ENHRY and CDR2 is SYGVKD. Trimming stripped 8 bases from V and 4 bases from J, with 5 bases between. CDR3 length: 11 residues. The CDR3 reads CAIGTTGELFF. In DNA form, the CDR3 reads TGTGCCATCGGTACCACCGGGGAGCTGTTTTTT.

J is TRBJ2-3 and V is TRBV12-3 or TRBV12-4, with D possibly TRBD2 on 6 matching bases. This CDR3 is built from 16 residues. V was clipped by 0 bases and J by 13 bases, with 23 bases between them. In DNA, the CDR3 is TGTGCCAGCAGTTTAGCCGCGGGATTGAGCACAGATGCGGAGTATTTT. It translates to CASSLAAGLSTDAEYF.

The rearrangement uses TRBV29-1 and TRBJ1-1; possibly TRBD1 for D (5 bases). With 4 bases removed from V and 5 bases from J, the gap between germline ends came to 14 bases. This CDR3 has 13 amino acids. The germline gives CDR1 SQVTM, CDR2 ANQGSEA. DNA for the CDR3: TGCAGCGTTGTGGACATTACGAGGACTGAAGCTTTCTTT. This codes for CSVVDITRTEAFF.

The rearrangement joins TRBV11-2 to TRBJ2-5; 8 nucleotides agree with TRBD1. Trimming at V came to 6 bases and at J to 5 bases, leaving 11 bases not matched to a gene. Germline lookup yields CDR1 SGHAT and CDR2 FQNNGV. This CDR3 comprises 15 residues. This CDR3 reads CASSGLQGASETQYF. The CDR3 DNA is TGTGCCAGCAGTGGTTTGCAGGGGGCCTCGGAGACCCAGTACTTC.

DNA of the CDR3: TGTGCCAGCAGACAGGGCGGCACCTACAATGAGCAGTTCTTC. Amino acid sequence: CASRQGGTYNEQFF. The chain has TRBV12-3 or TRBV12-4 and TRBJ2-1, with TRBD1 as a possible D gene (6 bases). Trimming pared 6 bases from V and 2 bases from J, leaving 11 bases between. The CDR3 totals 14 residues.

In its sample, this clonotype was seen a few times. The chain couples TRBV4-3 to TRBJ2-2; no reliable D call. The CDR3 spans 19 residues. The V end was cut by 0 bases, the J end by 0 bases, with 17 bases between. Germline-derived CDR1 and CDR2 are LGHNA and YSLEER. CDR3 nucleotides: TGCGCCAGCAGCCAAGATCTCGTCGACCCCGAAACGAACACCGGGGAGCTGTTTTTT. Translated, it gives CASSQDLVDPETNTGELFF.

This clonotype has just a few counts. This CDR3 is CASSVRSGDETQYF. The CDR3 DNA is TGTGCCAGCAGCGTAAGGAGTGGGGACGAGACCCAGTACTTC. The chain uses TRBV9 and TRBJ2-5; D assignment may be TRBD1 or TRBD2 (5 bases each). Germline assignment: CDR1 SGDLS and CDR2 YYNGEE. The V end was cut by 1 base, the J end by 5 bases, with 12 bases between. The CDR3 length is 14 residues.

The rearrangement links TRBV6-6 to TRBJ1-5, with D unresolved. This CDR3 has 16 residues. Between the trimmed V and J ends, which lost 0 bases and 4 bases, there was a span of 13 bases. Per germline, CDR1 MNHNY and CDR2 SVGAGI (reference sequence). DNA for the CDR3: TGTGCCAGCAGTTACTCGACGGTTTTGGGGAATCAGCCCCAGCATTTT. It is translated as CASSYSTVLGNQPQHF.

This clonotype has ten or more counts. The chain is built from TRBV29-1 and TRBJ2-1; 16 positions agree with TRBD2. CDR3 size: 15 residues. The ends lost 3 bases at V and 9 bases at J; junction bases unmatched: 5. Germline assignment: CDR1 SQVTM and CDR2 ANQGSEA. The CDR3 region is CSVEGLAGGPGEQFF. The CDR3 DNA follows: TGCAGCGTTGAGGGACTAGCGGGAGGGCCCGGTGAGCAGTTCTTC.

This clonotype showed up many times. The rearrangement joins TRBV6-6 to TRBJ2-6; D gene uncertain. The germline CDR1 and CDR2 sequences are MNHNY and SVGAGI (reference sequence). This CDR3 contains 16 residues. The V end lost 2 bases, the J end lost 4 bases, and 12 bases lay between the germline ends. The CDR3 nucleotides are TGTGCCAGCAGTTACAGCCAGGCAGCCGGGGCCAACGTCCTGACTTTC. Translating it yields CASSYSQAAGANVLTF.

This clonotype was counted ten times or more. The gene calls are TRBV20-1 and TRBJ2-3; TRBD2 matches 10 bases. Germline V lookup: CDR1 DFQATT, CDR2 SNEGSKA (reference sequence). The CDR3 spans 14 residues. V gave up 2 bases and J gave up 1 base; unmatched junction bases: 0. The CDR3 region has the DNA TGCAGTGCTAGACTAGCGGGGGGCACAGATACGCAGTATTTT. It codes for CSARLAGGTDTQYF.

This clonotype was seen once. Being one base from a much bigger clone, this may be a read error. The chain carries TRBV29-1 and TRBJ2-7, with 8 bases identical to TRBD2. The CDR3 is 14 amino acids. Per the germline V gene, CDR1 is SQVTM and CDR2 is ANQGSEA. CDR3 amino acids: CGVASWERGNEQYF. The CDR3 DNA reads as TGCGGCGTTGCCAGTTGGGAGCGGGGGAACGAGCAGTACTTC.

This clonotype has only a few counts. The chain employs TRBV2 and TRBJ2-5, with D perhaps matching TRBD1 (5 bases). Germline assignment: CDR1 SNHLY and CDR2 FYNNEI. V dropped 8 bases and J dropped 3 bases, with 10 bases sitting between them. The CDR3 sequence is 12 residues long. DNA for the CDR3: TGTGCCAGCTTGGGGCTAAAAGAGACCCAGTACTTC. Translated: CASLGLKETQYF.

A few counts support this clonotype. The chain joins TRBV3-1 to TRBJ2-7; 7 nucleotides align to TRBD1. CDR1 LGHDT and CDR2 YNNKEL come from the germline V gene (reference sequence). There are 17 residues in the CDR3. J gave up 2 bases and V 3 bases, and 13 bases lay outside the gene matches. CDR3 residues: CASSHPFSGTATYEQYF. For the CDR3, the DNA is TGTGCCAGCAGCCACCCTTTCTCCGGGACAGCGACCTACGAGCAGTACTTC.

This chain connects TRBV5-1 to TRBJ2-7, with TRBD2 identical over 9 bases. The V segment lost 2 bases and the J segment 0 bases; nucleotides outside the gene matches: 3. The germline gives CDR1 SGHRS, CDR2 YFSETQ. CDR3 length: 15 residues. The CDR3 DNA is TGCGCCAGCAGCTTACTTAGCGGGAGCTCCTACGAGCAGTACTTC. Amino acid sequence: CASSLLSGSSYEQYF.

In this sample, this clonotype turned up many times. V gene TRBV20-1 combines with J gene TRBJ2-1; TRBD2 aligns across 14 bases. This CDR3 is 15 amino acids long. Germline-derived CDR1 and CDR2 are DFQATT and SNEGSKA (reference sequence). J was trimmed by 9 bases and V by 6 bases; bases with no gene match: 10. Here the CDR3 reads CSAQWTSGRTAEQFF. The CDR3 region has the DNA TGCAGTGCCCAGTGGACTAGCGGGAGGACGGCTGAGCAGTTCTTC.

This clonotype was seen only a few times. The DNA of the CDR3 is TGTGCCAGCAGTTTCCTTTTCGAGAGGGACACTGAAGCTTTCTTT. As protein: CASSFLFERDTEAFF. This chain connects TRBV27 to TRBJ1-1, with D unresolved. Per germline, CDR1 MNHEY and CDR2 SMNVEV (reference sequence). The CDR3 extends over 15 amino acids. Trimming stripped 3 bases from V and 3 bases from J, with 14 bases between.

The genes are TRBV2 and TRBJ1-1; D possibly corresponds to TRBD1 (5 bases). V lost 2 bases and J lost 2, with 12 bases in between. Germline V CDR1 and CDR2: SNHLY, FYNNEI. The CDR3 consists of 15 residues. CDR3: CASSEWRQGNTEAFF. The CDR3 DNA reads TGTGCCAGCAGTGAATGGAGGCAGGGTAACACTGAAGCTTTCTTT. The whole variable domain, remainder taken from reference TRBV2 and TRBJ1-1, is EPEVTQTPSHQVTQMGQEVILRCVPISNHLYFYWYRQILGQKVEFLVSFYNNEISEKSEIFDDQFSVERPDGSNFTLKIRSTKLEDSAMYFCASSEWRQGNTEAFFGQGTRLTVV.

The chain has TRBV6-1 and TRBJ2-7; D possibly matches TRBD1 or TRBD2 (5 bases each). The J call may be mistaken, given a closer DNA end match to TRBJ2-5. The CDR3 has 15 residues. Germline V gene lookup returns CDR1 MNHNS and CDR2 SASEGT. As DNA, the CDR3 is TGTGCCAGCATGGAAGGATTGAGGGGCGGGGAGACCCAGTACTTC. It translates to CASMEGLRGGETQYF.